The clone carrying this TCR beta chain was recorded a few times. Its antigen is undetermined. This CDR3 spans 14 amino acids. With 6 bases removed from V and 0 bases from J, the gap between germline ends came to 10 bases. The entry originates in a study of T cells in Graves' hyperthyroidism and ophthalmopathy. Whole-study results and caveats: Blood also showed most of the thyroid clonotypes that were expanded above 0.001.

The investigators amplified TCR beta CDR3 regions from RNA transcripts. Researchers ran a first-round RT-PCR on the TCR CDR3 using the HTBI primer set. TCRdb re-called the multiplex PCR reads with MiXCR, one entry per CDR3 protein. The data show about 480,000 distinct CDR3 sequences, over 13% seen once. The V gene is TRBV12-3 or TRBV12-4, the J gene TRBJ2-3; D is perhaps TRBD1 (5 bases). Sequencing was performed on blood. The clonotype originates from a young woman with Graves' hyperthyroidism. The CDR3 loop reads CASRRQISTDTQYF. DNA for the CDR3: TGTGCCAGCAGGCGACAGATTAGCACAGATACGCAGTATTTT.